One sample yielded the 4 T cell receptor beta chains listed below, sequenced in a study of cytomegalovirus exposure and HLA in healthy donors (TCRdb year 2017). Library preparation was by the immunoSEQ multiplex PCR assay. For the multiplex PCR, a mixture combining 60 forward primers for TCR Vbeta segments and 13 reverse primers for TCR Jbeta segments was used. TCRdb took over this immuneACCESS table, retaining in-frame rearrangements with V and J assigned. Such tables are incomplete; in checked studies, under half of the missing clones stem from an unresolved V gene, and the remainder is unexplained. The sample table contains roughly 220,000 clones; only one count was recorded for 65% to 75% of them. Under 2% of the sample belongs to the ten largest clones. Sequenced material: PBMCs. The receptors were sampled from a woman aged 25 to 39 in good health and CMV-seronegative.

This chain joins TRBV30 and TRBJ2-2; the D gene is possibly TRBD2 (6 bases). Trimming took 3 bases from V and 6 from J, leaving 14 bases between them. Germline lookup yields CDR1 GTSNPN and CDR2 SVGIG (reference sequence). The length of the CDR3 is 14 residues. The CDR3 reads CAWSSQTGAGELFF. The CDR3 DNA reads TGTGCCTGGAGCTCTCAGACGGGGGCCGGGGAGCTGTTTTTT. The full variable domain, with the rest looked up from reference TRBV30 and TRBJ2-2, is SQTIHQWPATLVQPVGSPLSLECTVEGTSNPNLYWYRQAAGRGLQLLFYSVGIGQISSEVPQNLSASRPQDRQFILSSKKLLLSDSGFYLCAWSSQTGAGELFFGEGSRLTVL.

The rearrangement links TRBV11-3 to TRBJ1-4, with D hard to call. The V and J ends lost 5 bases and 4 bases respectively, with 17 bases between them. CDR3 length: 16 residues. Germline values: CDR1 SGHNT, CDR2 YENEEA. The CDR3, as DNA: TGTGCCAGCAGCCCCCAAATCCGGTACCTTAATGAAAAACTGTTTTTT. It specifies CASSPQIRYLNEKLFF.

This rearrangement joins TRBV10-3 to TRBJ1-5, with 9 bases fitting TRBD1. With 5 bases clipped from V and 5 bases from J, the junction kept 4 bases outside the gene matches. The CDR3 is 14 residues long. Per germline, CDR1 ENHRY and CDR2 SYGVKD. The CDR3 DNA reads TGTGCCATCAGTAGACAGGGGGGGGATCAGCCCCAGCATTTT. This sequence encodes CAISRQGGDQPQHF.

The gene calls are TRBV6-1 and TRBJ2-1; a possible D gene is TRBD1 (6 bases). Trimming took 4 bases from V and 6 from J, leaving 13 bases between them. The CDR3 spans 14 residues. From germline, CDR1 is MNHNS and CDR2 SASEGT. CDR3 protein: CASSGLGALNEQFF. CDR3 DNA: TGTGCCAGCAGTGGGCTGGGGGCACTCAATGAGCAGTTCTTC.